These 2 T cell receptor beta chains were all obtained from the same sample, sequenced in a study of blood T cell repertoires in COVID-19. Profiling relied on immunoSEQ multiplex PCR, and the TCRdb table lists in-frame clones only, not all of them. The data contain 300,000 to 400,000 clones, around nine tenths of them seen just once; the ten biggest clones take up under 3.5%. Source material: peripheral blood. These receptors all come from a woman aged 18-35 years who had recovered from COVID-19.

The chain links TRBV4-1 to TRBJ2-1; 10 bases are a match to TRBD2. CDR1 is MGHRA and CDR2 is YSYEKL in the germline V gene. The V segment lost 4 bases and the J segment 4 bases; nucleotides outside the gene matches: 4. The CDR3 is 15 amino acids. The CDR3 DNA sequence: TGCGCCAGCAGCCCTAGCGGGGGAAAGTACAATGAGCAGTTCTTC. Translation: CASSPSGGKYNEQFF.

The V gene is TRBV7-2, the J gene TRBJ2-5, with a tentative D call TRBD1 (6 bases). CDR3 size: 13 residues. V lost 6 bases and J 2 bases, leaving 10 bases between the germline ends. Germline V CDR1 and CDR2: SGHTA, FQGNSA. CDR3 coding DNA: TGTGCCAGCAGGGACAGTTTACAAGAGACCCAGTACTTC. It specifies CASRDSLQETQYF.